A single T cell receptor (beta chain) is shown here with its context. What it binds is unknown. These data are taken from a study of graft-versus-host responses after intestinal transplantation. Study at large: All recipients got anti-thymocyte globulin induction, then tacrolimus and steroids for approximately 3 years.

Study-level points and caveats: Peak GvH clone levels in circulation were associated with early post-transplant HvG declines.

Trimming left V 8 bases short and J 2 bases short, with 14 bases between. The CDR3 length is 14 residues. The germline V gene has CDR1 SNHLY and CDR2 FYNNEI. Sequenced by immunoSEQ multiplex PCR; TCRdb stores in-frame clones only, minus some. The sample has roughly 99,000 clones, roughly 90% seen once. This clonotype originated in a human donor who was the organ donor for an intestinal transplant. Sequencing used unstimulated CD8+ T cells sorted from spleen or lymph node cells, obtained before transplant. The V gene is TRBV2, the J gene TRBJ2-3; weak D call: TRBD2 (7 bases). The CDR3 spells CASFRGALTDTQYF. The CDR3 bases are TGTGCCAGCTTCCGGGGGGCGCTCACAGATACGCAGTATTTT.